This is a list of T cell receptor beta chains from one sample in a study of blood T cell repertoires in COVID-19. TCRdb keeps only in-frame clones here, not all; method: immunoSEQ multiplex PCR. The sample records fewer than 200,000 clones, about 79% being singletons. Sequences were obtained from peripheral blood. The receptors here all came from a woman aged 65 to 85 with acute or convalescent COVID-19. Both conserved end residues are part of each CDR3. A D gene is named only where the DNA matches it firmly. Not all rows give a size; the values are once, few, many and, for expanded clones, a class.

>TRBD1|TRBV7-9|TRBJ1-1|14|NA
TGTGCCAGCAGCTCCTCCAGGGGGCCTACTGAAGCTTTCTTT
CASSSSRGPTEAFF
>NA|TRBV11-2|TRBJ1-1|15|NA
TGTGCCAGCAGCTTAGTGGCCACCGTGAACACTGAAGCTTTCTTT
CASSLVATVNTEAFF
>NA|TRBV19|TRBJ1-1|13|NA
TGTGCCAGTAGTACCGCTGGGCTCACTGAAGCTTTCTTT
CASSTAGLTEAFF
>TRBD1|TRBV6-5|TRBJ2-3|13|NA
TGTGCCAGCAGCACAGGGGACACAGATACGCAGTATTTT
CASSTGDTDTQYF
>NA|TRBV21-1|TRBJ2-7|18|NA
TGTGCCAGCAGCCCTACACGGGGGCCTGAGAGCGGGAGATACGAGCAGTACTTC
CASSPTRGPESGRYEQYF
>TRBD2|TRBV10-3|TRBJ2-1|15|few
TGTGCCATCAGTGAGGGGACTAGAAGGCTGAATGAGCAGTTCTTC
CAISEGTRRLNEQFF
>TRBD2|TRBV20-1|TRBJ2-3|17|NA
TGCAGTGCTAGTCGGCTAGCGGGAGACTTCGGCACAGATACGCAGTATTTT
CSASRLAGDFGTDTQYF
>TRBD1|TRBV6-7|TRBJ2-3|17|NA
TGTGCCAGCAGTTACTCGGGACAGCTAGGAGGTACAGATACGCAGTATTTT
CASSYSGQLGGTDTQYF
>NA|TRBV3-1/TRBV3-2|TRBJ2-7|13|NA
TGTGCCAGCCTGGGGCCCCCTCAGTACGAGCAGTACTTC
CASLGPPQYEQYF
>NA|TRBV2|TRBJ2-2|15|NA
TGTGCCAGCAAAGGGTCGGGAATGAACACCGGGGAGCTGTTTTTT
CASKGSGMNTGELFF
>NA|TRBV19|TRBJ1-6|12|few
TGTGCCAGTAGCCTACTCGGGTCACCCCTCCACTTT
CASSLLGSPLHF
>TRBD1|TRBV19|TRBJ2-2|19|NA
TGTGCCAGTAGTATGAGGGACAGGGTAAGGACGGGGAACACCGGGGAGCTGTTTTTT
CASSMRDRVRTGNTGELFF
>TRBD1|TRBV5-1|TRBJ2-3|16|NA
TGCGCCAGCAGCTTATCAGGGGGCGGCCGCACAGATACGCAGTATTTT
CASSLSGGGRTDTQYF
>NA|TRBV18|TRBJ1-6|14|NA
TGTGCCAGCTCACCCGGGGGTTGGAATTCACCCCTCCACTTT
CASSPGGWNSPLHF
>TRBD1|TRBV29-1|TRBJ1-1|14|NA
TGCAGCGTCGTCACAGGGGGAGATTCCACTGAAGCTTTCTTT
CSVVTGGDSTEAFF
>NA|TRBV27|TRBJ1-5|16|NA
TGTGCCAGCAGCGCTAGGGGCACGTATAGCAATCAGCCCCAGCATTTT
CASSARGTYSNQPQHF
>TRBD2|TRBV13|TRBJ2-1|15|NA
TGTGCCAGCAGCTTCCAGGCGGGAGGCTTCAATGAGCAGTTCTTC
CASSFQAGGFNEQFF
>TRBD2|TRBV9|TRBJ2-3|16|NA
TGTGCCAGCAGTTCCGGGACTAGCGCATACACAGATACGCAGTATTTT
CASSSGTSAYTDTQYF
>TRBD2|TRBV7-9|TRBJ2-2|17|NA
TGTGCCAGCAGCTTACCTCTAGCGGGAGGGAGGACCGGGGAGCTGTTTTTT
CASSLPLAGGRTGELFF
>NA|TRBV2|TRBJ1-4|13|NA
TGTGCCAGCAGTGGGCTGATTAATGAAAAACTGTTTTTT
CASSGLINEKLFF
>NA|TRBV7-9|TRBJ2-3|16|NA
TGTGCCAGCAGCCGCTCGGTGCACCTAAACACAGATACGCAGTATTTT
CASSRSVHLNTDTQYF
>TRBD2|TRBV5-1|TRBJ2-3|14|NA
TGCGCCAGCAGCTTGTGGCGGGAGTCAGATACGCAGTATTTT
CASSLWRESDTQYF
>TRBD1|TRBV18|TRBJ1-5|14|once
TGTGCCAGCTCACCAAACATGGACAGGCAGCCCCAGCATTTT
CASSPNMDRQPQHF
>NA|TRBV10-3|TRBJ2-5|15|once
TGTGCCATCAGTGCAGGTCACGGCAGGGGCGAGACCCAGTACTTC
CAISAGHGRGETQYF
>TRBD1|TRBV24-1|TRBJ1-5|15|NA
TGTGCCTCCAAATCGCCGGGACAGGGCAATCAGCCCCAGCATTTT
CASKSPGQGNQPQHF
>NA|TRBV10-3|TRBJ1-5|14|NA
TGTGCCATCAGTGAGGGGAACAGGGACCAGCCCCAGCATTTT
CAISEGNRDQPQHF
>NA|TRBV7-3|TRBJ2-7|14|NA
TGTGCCAGCAGCTTTTCGGCGGGGCCCTACGAGCAGTACTTC
CASSFSAGPYEQYF
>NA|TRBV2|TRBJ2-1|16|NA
TGTGCCAGCACGAGGATTGTAGCTAGCTCCTACAATGAGCAGTTCTTC
CASTRIVASSYNEQFF
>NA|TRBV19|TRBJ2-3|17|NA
TGTGCCAGTAGTTCCCGTTCGCTTCAGCGGGGCACAGATACGCAGTATTTT
CASSSRSLQRGTDTQYF
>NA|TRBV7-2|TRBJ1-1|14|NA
TGTGCCAGCAGCTTAGTCACAGGGAACACTGAAGCTTTCTTT
CASSLVTGNTEAFF
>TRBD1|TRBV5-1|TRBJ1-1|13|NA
TGCGCCAGCAGCTTGGCAGGGGGCAGAGAAGCTTTCTTT
CASSLAGGREAFF
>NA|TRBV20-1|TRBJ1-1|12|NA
TGCAGTGCTAGTTTCGCAGGGGCGGCAGCTTTCTTT
CSASFAGAAAFF
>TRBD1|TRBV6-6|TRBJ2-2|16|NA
TGTGCCAGCACCAACGCCGGACAGGGGGCCCCCGGGGAGCTGTTTTTT
CASTNAGQGAPGELFF
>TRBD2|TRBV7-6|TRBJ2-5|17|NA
TGTGCCAGCAGCTCGCGCCTACCGGGACTAGCGGGAGAGACCCAGTACTTC
CASSSRLPGLAGETQYF
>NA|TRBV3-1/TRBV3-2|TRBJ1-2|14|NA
TGTGCCAGCAGCCAAGAAGGGGCTAACTATGGCTACACCTTC
CASSQEGANYGYTF
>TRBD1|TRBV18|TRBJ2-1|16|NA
TGTGCCAGCTCACCACCCCAGGGGGCCGTAATTAATGAGCAGTTCTTC
CASSPPQGAVINEQFF
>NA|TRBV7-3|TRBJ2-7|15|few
TGTGCCAGCAGCTTAATTGGAGGGATGGGCTACGAGCAGTACTTC
CASSLIGGMGYEQYF
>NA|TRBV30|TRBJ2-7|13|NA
TGTGCCTGGAGTTCGTTGTCGGGCTACGAGCAGTACTTC
CAWSSLSGYEQYF
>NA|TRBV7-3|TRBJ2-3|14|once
TGTGCCAGCAGCCCTGGACATAGCACAGATACGCAGTATTTT
CASSPGHSTDTQYF
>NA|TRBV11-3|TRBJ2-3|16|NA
TGTGCCAGCAGCTTAGTAGGAGGAGGGAACACAGATACGCAGTATTTT
CASSLVGGGNTDTQYF
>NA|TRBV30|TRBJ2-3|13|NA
TGTGCCTGGAGGACTGGACTCACAGATACGCAGTATTTT
CAWRTGLTDTQYF
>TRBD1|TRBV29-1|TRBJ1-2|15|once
TGCAGCGCCGCGGTCGGGACAGAGATTAACTATGGCTACACCTTC
CSAAVGTEINYGYTF
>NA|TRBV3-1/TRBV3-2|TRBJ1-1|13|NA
TGTGCCAGCAGCCGAACAAAGGAGACTGAAGCTTTCTTT
CASSRTKETEAFF
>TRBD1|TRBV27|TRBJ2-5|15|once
TGTGCCAGCATCGCCCGGGACAGGGGAGAAGAGACCCAGTACTTC
CASIARDRGEETQYF
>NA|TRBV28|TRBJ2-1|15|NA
TGTGCCAGCAGGGGCGGGATAAGCTCCTACAATGAGCAGTTCTTC
CASRGGISSYNEQFF
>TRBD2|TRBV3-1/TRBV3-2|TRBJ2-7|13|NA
TGTGCCAGCAGACGGACTAGCCGCAACGAGCAGTACTTC
CASRRTSRNEQYF
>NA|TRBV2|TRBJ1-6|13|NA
TGTGCCAGCAAAGCAAGCCGGGGATCACCCCTCCACTTT
CASKASRGSPLHF
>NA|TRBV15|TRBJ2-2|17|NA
TGTGCCACCAGCAGAGGCGACGATGGGGGGGGCGCAGGGGAGCTGTTTTTT
CATSRGDDGGGAGELFF
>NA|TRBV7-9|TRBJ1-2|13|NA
TGTGCCAGCAGTTTGACGGTGGGGCATGGCTACACCTTC
CASSLTVGHGYTF
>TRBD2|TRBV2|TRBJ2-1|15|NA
TGTGCCAGCAGTGTAACTAGCGGGAGACACAATGAGCAGTTCTTC
CASSVTSGRHNEQFF
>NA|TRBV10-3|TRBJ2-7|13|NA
TGTGCCATCAGTGACAGGATTGCCTACGAGCAGTACTTC
CAISDRIAYEQYF
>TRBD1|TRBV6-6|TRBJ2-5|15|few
TGTGCCAGCAGTTACCTCACAGGGGAGAGGGAGACCCAGTACTTC
CASSYLTGERETQYF
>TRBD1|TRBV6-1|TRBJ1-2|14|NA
TGTGCCAGCAGTGACCCAGGGGGTGACTATGGCTACACCTTC
CASSDPGGDYGYTF